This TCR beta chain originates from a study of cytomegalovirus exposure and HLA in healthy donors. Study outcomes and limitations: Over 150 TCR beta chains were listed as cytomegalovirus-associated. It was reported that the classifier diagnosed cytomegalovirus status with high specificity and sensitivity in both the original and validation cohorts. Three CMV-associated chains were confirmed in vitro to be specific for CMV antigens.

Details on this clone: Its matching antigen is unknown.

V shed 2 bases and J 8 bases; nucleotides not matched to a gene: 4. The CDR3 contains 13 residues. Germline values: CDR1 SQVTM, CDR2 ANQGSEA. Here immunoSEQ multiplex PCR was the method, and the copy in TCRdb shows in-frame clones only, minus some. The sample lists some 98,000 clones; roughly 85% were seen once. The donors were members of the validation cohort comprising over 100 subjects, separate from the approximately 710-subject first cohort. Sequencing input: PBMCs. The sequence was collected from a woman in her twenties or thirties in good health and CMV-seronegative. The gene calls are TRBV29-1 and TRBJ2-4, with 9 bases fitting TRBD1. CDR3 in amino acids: CSVELGQGYIQYF. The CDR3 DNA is TGCAGCGTTGAATTGGGACAGGGTTACATTCAGTACTTC.